The rows below give T cell receptor beta chains drawn from one sample of a study of cytomegalovirus exposure and HLA in healthy donors. Only in-frame clones appear in the TCRdb table, and some are missing; sequencing was by immunoSEQ multiplex PCR. This repertoire shows about 140,000 clones, about 84% found once; its top ten account for 2% to 3%. The specimen sequenced was PBMCs. The receptors come from a woman aged 18-29 years in good health and CMV-seropositive. Both conserved end residues are part of each CDR3. Each record gives: J gene, V gene, CDR3 protein.

>TRBJ1-2|TRBV7-9
CASSLWSGTGALANYGYTF
>TRBJ1-2|TRBV20-1
CRTDREDGYTF
>TRBJ1-6|TRBV7-9
CASSPLDRGGSPLHF
>TRBJ1-6|TRBV7-9
CASSLLGANSPLHF
>TRBJ2-1|TRBV27
CASSFLPEYNEQFF
>TRBJ2-7|TRBV19
CASSRTGHEQYF
>TRBJ2-2|TRBV7-9
CASSPREGGNTGELFF
>TRBJ1-4|TRBV10-3
CASSPDTVNGELFF
>TRBJ1-5|TRBV9
CANSVGDRSNQPQHF
>TRBJ1-6|TRBV9
CASSVSGEGGHINSPLHF
>TRBJ2-7|TRBV6-1
CASSEGSYEQYF
>TRBJ1-5|TRBV21-1
CASSKTLGSFSNQPQHF
>TRBJ1-3|TRBV5-1
CASSLDPGSGNTIYF
>TRBJ1-4|TRBV4-1
CASSQVPGGTEKLFF
>TRBJ1-3|TRBV7-2
CASSLRGQEGNTIYF
>TRBJ2-5|TRBV7-2
CASSLSGGPEAQYF
>TRBJ1-5|TRBV19
CASSIRGRKQPQHF
>TRBJ1-5|TRBV6-5
CASSNRPLTPQHF